This TCR beta chain was recorded in a study of blood T cell repertoires in COVID-19. Original analysis: Reference gene primer amplification in the assay estimated nucleated cell counts. Sequenced by immunoSEQ multiplex PCR; TCRdb stores in-frame clones only, minus some. V and J calls and clone size are as listed in that table; D and trimming were resolved from the DNA. The profile covers about 230,000 clones, with about 91% appearing a single time and 2% to 2.5% taken by the ten largest. In germline, CDR1 is KGHSH, CDR2 LQKENI. This CDR3 is 14 amino acids long. J was trimmed by 3 bases and V by 5 bases; bases with no gene match: 7.

The chain employs TRBV18 and TRBJ2-7; 7 nucleotides match TRBD1. The receptor comes from a woman in her forties with acute COVID-19. The specimen was PBMCs or T cells enriched from blood (not recorded which). The CDR3 region is CASSVTGTVYEQYF. In DNA form, the CDR3 reads TGTGCCAGCTCAGTCACCGGGACAGTCTACGAGCAGTACTTC. Full variable domain (rest looked up from reference TRBV18 and TRBJ2-7): NAGVMQNPRHLVRRRGQEARLRCSPMKGHSHVYWYRQLPEEGLKFMVYLQKENIIDESGMPKERFSAEFPKEGPSILRIQQVVRGDSAAYFCASSVTGTVYEQYFGPGTRLTVT.